This entry lists 32 T cell receptor beta chains sequenced from one sample in a study of cytomegalovirus exposure and HLA in healthy donors. PCR used 60 Vbeta primers and 13 Jbeta primers. TCRdb's copy holds only in-frame clones and misses some; the assay was immunoSEQ multiplex PCR. There are about 85,000 clones in the sample; more than 60% occur only once, and around 4.2% lies in the top ten. The sequenced sample consisted of PBMCs. These receptors were taken from a man younger than 45 in good health and CMV-seronegative.

The chain combines TRBV27 with TRBJ2-7, with a possible D match to TRBD2 (5 bases). The ends were cut back, 4 bases at V and 0 bases at J, with 10 bases in the middle. The CDR3 has 14 residues. Germline V gene lookup returns CDR1 MNHEY and CDR2 SMNVEV (reference sequence). The CDR3 protein is CASSYGISSYEQYF. The CDR3 DNA reads TGTGCCAGCAGTTACGGGATAAGCTCCTACGAGCAGTACTTC.

This clone was seen a handful of times. This chain joins TRBV11-2 and TRBJ2-1; 8 bases are a match to TRBD2. CDR1 and CDR2 from the germline V gene are SGHAT and FQNNGV. The V gene end was trimmed by 6 bases and the J gene end by 4 bases; junction bases not matched to a gene: 11. This CDR3 contains 16 residues. CDR3 sequence reads: CASRPWGSGGYNEQFF. Written as DNA, the CDR3 is TGTGCCAGCAGACCTTGGGGGAGCGGGGGTTACAATGAGCAGTTCTTC.

V gene TRBV5-1 combines with J gene TRBJ2-7; 9 bases match TRBD1. There are 15 residues in the CDR3. The junction had 8 bases not matched to a gene; V was cut back by 4 bases and J by 3 bases. The germline gives CDR1 SGHRS, CDR2 YFSETQ. The DNA for the CDR3 is TGCGCCAGCAGCCCAAGACAGGGGGGAATCTACGAGCAGTACTTC. Translation: CASSPRQGGIYEQYF.

As regards this clone: Compared with germline, one end of the junction differs, possibly owing to a read error. This rearrangement joins TRBV5-4 to TRBJ1-1; tentative D call: TRBD1 (5 bases). Germline values: CDR1 SGHNT, CDR2 YYREEE (reference sequence). The CDR3 covers 14 residues. The CDR3: CASSNFRDNTEASF. CDR3 nucleotide sequence: TGTGCCAGCAGCAACTTCAGGGATAACACTGAAGCTTCCTTT.

This clone was counted between two and nine times. This chain joins TRBV7-3 and TRBJ1-2, with D perhaps TRBD1 (5 bases). The V and J ends lost 4 bases and 6 bases respectively, with 18 bases between them. The germline gives CDR1 SGHTA, CDR2 FQGTGA. This CDR3 has 15 residues. CDR3 amino acids: CASSSSPGNQDGYTF. In nucleotides, the CDR3 is TGTGCCAGCAGCTCCTCCCCAGGGAATCAGGATGGCTACACCTTC.

J is TRBJ2-1 and V is TRBV5-1; 9 bases line up with TRBD2. The CDR3 length is 13 residues. V was pared by 5 bases and J by 8 bases, with 5 bases of the junction left unmatched. In germline, CDR1 is SGHRS, CDR2 YFSETQ. The CDR3 loop reads CASSNSGSDEQFF. In nucleotides, the CDR3 is TGCGCCAGCAGTAATAGCGGGAGTGATGAGCAGTTCTTC.

This clone was observed a few times. This chain connects TRBV19 to TRBJ2-7, with D possibly being TRBD2 (5 bases). The germline V gene has CDR1 LNHDA and CDR2 SQIVND (reference sequence). The CDR3 has 14 amino acids. The V end was cut by 3 bases, the J end by 2 bases, with 11 bases between. In nucleotides, the CDR3 is TGTGCCAGTAGTATCTTGGTCGGGGCCTACGAGCAGTACTTC. This sequence encodes CASSILVGAYEQYF.

This rearrangement joins TRBV27 to TRBJ2-7; a weak D match, TRBD1 (5 bases). The CDR3 has 14 amino acids. Trimming took off 4 bases at V and 1 base at J, with 11 bases between the two ends. In germline, CDR1 is MNHEY, CDR2 SMNVEV (reference sequence). The CDR3 DNA follows: TGTGCCAGCAGTTCCCGCAGGGATTCCTACGAGCAGTACTTC. It specifies CASSSRRDSYEQYF.

This clone came up once. The chain is built from TRBV28 and TRBJ2-5, with D tentatively TRBD2 (5 bases). The J call may be incorrect, as the DNA end agrees better with TRBJ2-7. The CDR3 is made up of 16 amino acids. Germline values: CDR1 MDHEN, CDR2 SYDVKM. CDR3 in amino acids: CASSSLSRGVVYEQYF. The CDR3 nucleotides read TGTGCCAGCAGTTCCCTCTCTCGGGGAGTAGTATACGAGCAGTACTTC.

In its sample, this clone was seen once. This rearrangement joins TRBV7-3 to TRBJ2-1, with 7 nucleotides matching TRBD1. After removal of 5 bases from V and 4 bases from J, the junction contained 5 bases not matched to a gene. Germline CDR1 and CDR2: SGHTA and FQGTGA. This CDR3 is 14 amino acids long. The CDR3 here is CASSLTGSYNEQFF. The CDR3 DNA follows: TGTGCCAGCAGCCTGACAGGGAGTTACAATGAGCAGTTCTTC.

The chain combines TRBV7-2 with TRBJ2-7; 9 bases are shared with TRBD2. There are 16 residues in the CDR3. CDR1 is SGHTA, CDR2 FQGNSA, per germline. After removal of 3 bases from V and 2 bases from J, the junction contained 8 bases not matched to a gene. Here the CDR3 reads CASSFLGGGGAYEQYF. The CDR3 bases are TGTGCCAGCAGCTTCCTCGGGGGCGGGGGGGCCTACGAGCAGTACTTC.

This clone was seen only once. The rearrangement uses TRBV7-9 and TRBJ2-7, with 12 positions matching TRBD2. J was trimmed by 4 bases and V by 4 bases; bases with no gene match: 5. The CDR3 extends over 15 amino acids. In germline, CDR1 is SEHNR, CDR2 FQNEAQ (reference sequence). The CDR3 region has the DNA TGTGCCAGCAGCTATCTAGCGGGAGGGTCGTACGAGCAGTACTTC. This gives the protein CASSYLAGGSYEQYF.

In its sample, this clone was seen once. The chain carries TRBV14 and TRBJ2-3; 8 positions match TRBD2. The CDR3 has 14 amino acids. The V and J ends lost 4 bases and 6 bases, in that order; junction bases with no gene match: 6. CDR1 and CDR2 from the germline V gene are SGHDN and FVKESK. The CDR3 DNA sequence: TGTGCCAGCAGCCCCACTCGCGGGAGGGATACGCAGTATTTT. Residues: CASSPTRGRDTQYF.

There are a few counts of this clone. The rearrangement uses TRBV6-5 and TRBJ2-7, with 10 bases lining up with TRBD1. The CDR3 length is 13 residues. Germline trimming cut 9 bases from V and 3 bases from J; bases unmatched to any gene: 5. Germline loops: CDR1 MNHEY, CDR2 SVGAGI. The CDR3 spells CASTRTGGYEQYF. The CDR3 nucleotides are TGTGCCAGTACCAGGACAGGGGGCTACGAGCAGTACTTC.

The CDR3 nucleotides read TGTGCCTGGAGTGTGGGCGGGGCCAGAGAGACCCAGTACTTC. Translated: CAWSVGGARETQYF. V usage is TRBV30 and J usage is TRBJ2-5, with D maybe TRBD2 (6 bases). The CDR3 length is 14 residues. The V end was cut by 0 bases, the J end by 4 bases, with 12 bases between. Germline CDR1 reads GTSNPN; CDR2 reads SVGIG (reference sequence).

The V and J genes are TRBV9 and TRBJ2-1; TRBD2 matches 8 bases. The CDR3 is 16 amino acids. Germline CDR1 and CDR2: SGDLS and YYNGEE. The ends lost 4 bases at V and 4 bases at J; junction bases unmatched: 10. The CDR3 nucleotides are TGTGCCAGCAGCTTGCCCCGGGGGGGCGGGTACAATGAGCAGTTCTTC. It specifies CASSLPRGGGYNEQFF. The variable domain in full, with the rest retrieved from reference TRBV9 and TRBJ2-1, is DSGVTQTPKHLITATGQRVTLRCSPRSGDLSVYWYQQSLDQGLQFLIQYYNGEERAKGNILERFSAQQFPDLHSELNLSSLELGDSALYFCASSLPRGGGYNEQFFGPGTRLTVL.

The CDR3 DNA reads as TGCACCAGCAGCCAAGTAATAGCTGTGGTACGGGAGCAGTACTTC. It specifies CTSSQVIAVVREQYF. This chain links TRBV1 with TRBJ2-7; TRBD2 is the table's D call and was not checked against the DNA. TRBV1 is annotated as a pseudogene. The CDR3 extends over 15 amino acids.

The rearrangement joins TRBV6-4 to TRBJ2-6; possibly TRBD1 for D (6 bases). The V end lost 4 bases, the J end lost 0 bases, and 10 bases lay between the germline ends. Germline V gene data show CDR1 as MRHNA and CDR2 as SNTAGT. This CDR3 region has 16 residues. The CDR3 nucleotides are TGTGCCAGCAGTGGGACAGCAGACTCTGGGGCCAACGTCCTGACTTTC. This translates into CASSGTADSGANVLTF.

The rearrangement uses TRBV6-1 and TRBJ1-5; D gene uncertain. Trimming cost V 0 bases and J 4 bases, with 10 bases left between them. CDR3 size: 15 residues. The germline CDR1 and CDR2 sequences are MNHNS and SASEGT. The CDR3 DNA reads TGTGCCAGCAGTGAAGCGGAGGCACCTAATCAGCCCCAGCATTTT. It translates to CASSEAEAPNQPQHF.

This sequence joins TRBV10-3 and TRBJ2-7; D gene uncertain. The CDR3 consists of 13 residues. Germline V CDR1 and CDR2: ENHRY, SYGVKD. V lost 1 base, J lost 2 bases, and 6 bases lay in between. In nucleotides, the CDR3 is TGTGCCATCAGTGAGTGGCAGGCCTACGAGCAGTACTTC. Translated: CAISEWQAYEQYF.

The V call is TRBV7-2, the J call TRBJ1-1; D unclear. Germline V gene lookup returns CDR1 SGHTA and CDR2 FQGNSA. Trimming took 4 bases from V and 1 from J, leaving 7 bases between them. This CDR3 has 13 residues. For the CDR3, the DNA is TGTGCCAGCAGCTCCAATAGGAACACTGAAGCTTTCTTT. Amino acid sequence: CASSSNRNTEAFF.

The CDR3 here is CASNRVISSYNTGELFF. The DNA of the CDR3 is TGTGCCAGTAACCGCGTCATTTCCTCATATAACACCGGGGAGCTGTTTTTT. The rearrangement links TRBV19 to TRBJ2-2; no clear D gene. Germline V gene lookup returns CDR1 LNHDA and CDR2 SQIVND (reference sequence). The CDR3 is 17 residues long. V was clipped by 7 bases and J by 2 bases, with 20 bases between them.

The sample holds a few counts of this clone. The chain joins TRBV28 to TRBJ1-3; D uncertain. Between the trimmed V and J ends, which lost 8 bases and 0 bases, there was a span of 11 bases. The germline V gene has CDR1 MDHEN and CDR2 SYDVKM. The CDR3 runs 14 residues. CDR3 in amino acids: CASLSHSSGNTIYF. The CDR3 nucleotides read TGTGCCAGCCTTTCCCACAGCTCTGGAAACACCATATATTTT.

The chain carries TRBV11-2 and TRBJ2-1, with D tentatively TRBD2 (6 bases). Per the germline V gene, CDR1 is SGHAT and CDR2 is FQNNGV. The CDR3 runs to 16 residues. V was clipped by 3 bases and J by 14 bases, with 26 bases between them. The CDR3: CASSFPPSSGLTGEFF. As DNA, the CDR3 is TGTGCCAGCAGCTTCCCCCCGAGTAGCGGTCTCACTGGAGAGTTCTTC.

This clone was observed a single time. This chain's CDR3 is CASSPGQGVGAFF. CDR3 sequence (DNA): TGTGCCAGCTCTCCAGGACAGGGGGTAGGGGCTTTCTTT. The J gene is TRBJ1-1, the V gene TRBV18, with TRBD1 matching 10 bases. Germline CDR1 KGHSH, CDR2 LQKENI. The trim removed 6 bases at V and 11 bases at J, leaving 9 bases unmatched. The CDR3 covers 13 residues.

CDR3 residues: CASSSTGADSYEQYF. The CDR3 coding sequence is TGTGCCAGCAGCTCGACAGGGGCCGACTCCTACGAGCAGTACTTC. The chain links TRBV7-9 to TRBJ2-7, with 8 bases matching TRBD1. The germline V gene has CDR1 SEHNR and CDR2 FQNEAQ (reference sequence). The V gene end was trimmed by 4 bases and the J gene end by 0 bases; junction bases not matched to a gene: 5. There are 15 residues in the CDR3.

The chain combines TRBV5-8 with TRBJ2-3; weak D call: TRBD1 (5 bases). From germline, CDR1 is SGHTS and CDR2 YDEGEE. Trimming pared 2 bases from V and 1 base from J, leaving 11 bases between. This CDR3 is 15 amino acids long. In DNA form, the CDR3 reads TGTGCCAGCAGCTTTCAGGGTTACGGCACAGATACGCAGTATTTT. It translates to CASSFQGYGTDTQYF.

The chain couples TRBV4-1 to TRBJ2-2, with TRBD1 matching over 10 bases. The CDR3 is 17 amino acids. With V trimmed by 1 base and J by 6 bases, 8 bases remained unmatched. CDR1 and CDR2 from the germline V gene are MGHRA and YSYEKL. CDR3 coding DNA: TGCGCCAGCAGCCAAGCTGGGGGACAGGGGAAACCCGGGGAGCTGTTTTTT. This encodes CASSQAGGQGKPGELFF.

The chain joins TRBV7-2 to TRBJ2-2; the D gene is possibly TRBD2 (5 bases). CDR1 and CDR2 (germline): SGHTA, FQGNSA. The CDR3 is 16 amino acids. V was shortened by 2 bases and J by 3 bases, with 13 bases between the two germline ends. The CDR3 reads CASSLKGSSDTGELFF. CDR3 sequence (DNA): TGTGCCAGCAGCTTAAAAGGGAGTAGCGACACCGGGGAGCTGTTTTTT.

The rearrangement links TRBV7-3 to TRBJ2-1; 9 positions agree with TRBD1. Unmatched junction bases numbered 10, after V lost 3 bases and J lost 4 bases. Germline CDR1 and CDR2: SGHTA and FQGTGA. The CDR3 is 17 residues long. The CDR3 loop is CASSFTDRGRYYNEQFF. The CDR3 region has the DNA TGTGCCAGCAGCTTCACGGACAGGGGTCGGTATTACAATGAGCAGTTCTTC. The variable domain in full, with the rest retrieved from reference TRBV7-3 and TRBJ2-1, is GAGVSQTPSNKVTEKGKYVELRCDPISGHTALYWYRQSLGQGPEFLIYFQGTGAADDSGLPNDRFFAVRPEGSVSTLKIQRTERGDSAVYLCASSFTDRGRYYNEQFFGPGTRLTVL.

This clone was counted between two and nine times. J is TRBJ1-2 and V is TRBV7-2; D is perhaps TRBD1 (6 bases). In germline, CDR1 is SGHTA, CDR2 FQGNSA. Trimming pared 5 bases from V and 10 bases from J, leaving 17 bases between. The CDR3 has 13 amino acids. The CDR3 nucleotides are TGTGCCAGCAGCCTATACAGGGAAGGAGACTACACCTTC. Its translation: CASSLYREGDYTF.

This clone turned up a few times. This chain links TRBV19 with TRBJ2-2, with 11 bases fitting TRBD1. The germline V gene encodes CDR1 LNHDA and CDR2 SQIVND (reference sequence). This CDR3 spans 14 amino acids. V dropped 5 bases and J dropped 6; count of bases not matched to a gene: 2. CDR3: CASSRTGGSGELFF. The CDR3 DNA reads TGTGCCAGTAGTCGGACAGGGGGCTCCGGGGAGCTGTTTTTT.